This entry describes one T cell receptor beta chain. Germline V gives CDR1 KGHSH, CDR2 LQKENI. There are 15 residues in the CDR3. Trimming removed 0 bases at V and 0 bases at J, with 8 bases between. The entry originates in a study of blood T cell repertoires in COVID-19. At the level of the study: Sample material is recorded as cDNA or gDNA derived from T cells, B-cell-depleted T cells, or PBMCs.

Repertoires were generated with immunoSEQ multiplex PCR, while TCRdb's copy carries only in-frame clones and drops some. The table lists 150,000 to 200,000 clones, over 75% of them singletons. Sequences were obtained from PBMCs or T cells enriched from blood (not recorded which). The clonotype originates from a woman aged 45-59 years who had recovered from COVID-19. V is TRBV18 and J is TRBJ1-1; maybe TRBD1 (6 bases). The CDR3, as DNA: TGTGCCAGCTCACCACCAACAGGGCTGAACACTGAAGCTTTCTTT. Its translation: CASSPPTGLNTEAFF.